This T cell receptor beta chain was sequenced in a study of T cell responses to AZD1222 COVID-19 vaccine. Points from the study as a whole: Variant regions that are unmutated are reportedly the target of nearly half of spike-specific TCRs. The study sampled repertoires only after the peak T cell response. Baseline serology detected seropositivity in only six AZD1222 recipients.

The ends lost 1 base at V and 8 bases at J; junction bases unmatched: 4. The CDR3 runs 16 residues. Germline CDR1 LGHNA, CDR2 YNFKEQ. This clone was picked up one time. Its matching antigen is unknown. Profiled with immunoSEQ multiplex PCR; TCRdb holds only in-frame clones, not every one. The repertoire holds some 120,000 clones, with over 75% as singletons. The chain recombines TRBV4-2 with TRBJ2-1, with 14 bases that match TRBD2. Specimen: peripheral blood, collected on day 0 of AZD1222 vaccination. The source of this sequence is an adult in good health. Here the CDR3 reads CASSQAGTSGGYEQFF. For the CDR3, the DNA is TGTGCCAGCAGCCAAGCCGGGACTAGCGGGGGTTATGAGCAGTTCTTC.